This TCR beta chain was obtained from a study of T cells in severe cutaneous drug reactions. Turning to the study itself: A European registry, Taiwan and Thailand supplied patients during about 2011 to 2018. Patients in acute or recovery stage gave blister fluids/cells and PBMC. Study results and caveats: One public TCRbeta CDR3 appeared in all seven blister samples, averaging about 13%.

Carbamazepine had induced Stevens-Johnson syndrome or toxic epidermal necrolysis in the sequenced donors. The iRepertoire multiplex PCR system with TCR subtype-specific primers built both bulk and single-cell libraries. Bulk TCR beta libraries: multiplex PCR with V-, D- and J-region primers. TCRdb re-called the multiplex PCR reads; every CDR3 protein appears as one record, without DNA. The table gives roughly 10,000 distinct CDR3 sequences; the top ten clones make up 21% of it. For this clonotype: Its antigen is unidentified.

The TCR originated in a human donor with Stevens-Johnson syndrome, a severe cutaneous drug reaction. The specimen sequenced was cells from a skin blister.

CDR3 loop: CSAKGTSGYEQYF. V and J are TRBV20-1 and TRBJ2-7; the TCRdb call, TRBD2, lacks DNA for checking. CDR3 length: 13 amino acids. Germline V gene lookup returns CDR1 DFQATT and CDR2 SNEGSKA (reference sequence).